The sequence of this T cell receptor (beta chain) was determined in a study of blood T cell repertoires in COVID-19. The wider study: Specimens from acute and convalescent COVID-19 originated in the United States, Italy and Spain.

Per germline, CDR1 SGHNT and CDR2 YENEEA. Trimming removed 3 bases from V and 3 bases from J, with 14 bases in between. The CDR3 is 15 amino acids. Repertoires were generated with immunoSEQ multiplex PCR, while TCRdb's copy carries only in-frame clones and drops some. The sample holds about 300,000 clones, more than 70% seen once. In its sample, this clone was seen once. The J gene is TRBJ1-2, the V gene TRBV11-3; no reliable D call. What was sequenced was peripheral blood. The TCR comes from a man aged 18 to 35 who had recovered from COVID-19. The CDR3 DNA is TGTGCCAGCAGCTTGCCCAGGAAGCGGGACTATGGCTACACCTTC. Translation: CASSLPRKRDYGYTF.